Listed below are T cell receptor beta chains from one sample, sequenced in a study of beta chain features in type 1 diabetes. The assay was immunoSEQ multiplex PCR, and TCRdb's table has in-frame clones only and misses some. Of approximately 340,000 clones listed, approximately 16% are singletons. The sequenced sample consisted of naive CD4+ T cells from blood. The origin of the receptors is a woman between 18 and 29 years old in good health. Both conserved end residues are part of each CDR3. The D gene is left open where the match is weak. Only some rows state a clone size, as once, few, many or a class for expanded clones.

J	size	D	V	DNA	CDR3
TRBJ2-5	few	TRBD2	TRBV27	TGTGCCAGCAGTCCCCGGGGCGGGAGCCAAGAGACCCAGTACTTC	CASSPRGGSQETQYF
TRBJ2-7	.	.	TRBV5-1	TGCGCCAGCAGCTTGTCTGGGCCCACCTCCTACGAGCAGTACTTC	CASSLSGPTSYEQYF
TRBJ2-2	.	.	TRBV7-3	TGTGCCAGCAGCCGATATGAGGGGGAGCTGTTTTTT	CASSRYEGELFF
TRBJ2-1	few	.	TRBV18	TGTGCCAGCTCACCCCTTGACGGTAGCGGCTCCTACAATGAGCAGTTCTTC	CASSPLDGSGSYNEQFF
TRBJ2-3	.	.	TRBV5-4	TGTGCCAGCAGCTCTGCGGCAGATACGCAGTATTTT	CASSSAADTQYF
TRBJ2-1	few	.	TRBV11-2	TGTGCCAGCAGCCCGCTACAGAACAATGAGCAGTTCTTC	CASSPLQNNEQFF
TRBJ2-1	few	TRBD2	TRBV7-9	TGTGCCAGCAGCCCCGAGGTTAGCGGGAGCTCCTACAATGAGCAGTTCTTC	CASSPEVSGSSYNEQFF
TRBJ2-3	.	TRBD2	TRBV7-3	TGTGCCAGCAGCTCTACTAGCGGGAGTGGGACAGATACGCAGTATTTT	CASSSTSGSGTDTQYF
TRBJ2-7	few	TRBD1	TRBV18	TGTGCCAGCTCACCTGGACAGGGTGCCAACGAGCAGTACTTC	CASSPGQGANEQYF
TRBJ2-1	few	TRBD2	TRBV28	TGTGCCAGCAGTTTTCCAGCGGGGGGAAAGTTCTTC	CASSFPAGGKFF
TRBJ2-5	few	.	TRBV29-1	TGCAGCGGGGGAGTTCAAGAGACCCAGTACTTC	CSGGVQETQYF
TRBJ2-7	.	.	TRBV2	TGTGCCAGCAGTGAAGCGCTCCTATCCTACGAGCAGTACTTC	CASSEALLSYEQYF
TRBJ1-2	.	TRBD1	TRBV9	TGTGCCAGCAGCGCCCGTGGGGACAGGGGATCCAATGGCTACACCTTC	CASSARGDRGSNGYTF
TRBJ2-2	few	.	TRBV9	TGTGCCAGCACCGGGAACACCGGGGAGCTGTTTTTT	CASTGNTGELFF
TRBJ2-7	few	TRBD2	TRBV4-1	TGCGCCAGCAGCCAGGCGACCGGGACTAGGGTCTACGAGCAGTACTTC	CASSQATGTRVYEQYF
TRBJ2-3	few	.	TRBV4-2	TGTGCCAGCAGCCAAGGTAGAGGAGCAGATACGCAGTATTTT	CASSQGRGADTQYF
TRBJ1-1	.	.	TRBV18	TGTGCCAGCTCAAGGGGCTTGGACACTGAAGCTTTCTTT	CASSRGLDTEAFF
TRBJ1-2	few	TRBD1	TRBV29-1	TGCAGCGTTGAACCGGGACAGGGGTCGGGCTACACCTTC	CSVEPGQGSGYTF
TRBJ1-5	.	TRBD1	TRBV6-5	TGTGCCAGCAGCCTACAGGGGCGCAATCAGCCCCAGCATTTT	CASSLQGRNQPQHF
TRBJ2-4	.	.	TRBV30	TGTGCCTGGAGTTCCCTAGCCAAAAACATTCAGTACTTC	CAWSSLAKNIQYF
TRBJ2-7	.	.	TRBV12-5	TGTGCTAGTGGTTTGGCTTCCGGGACTCGGACCTACGAGCAGTACTTC	CASGLASGTRTYEQYF
TRBJ2-7	few	.	TRBV28	TGTGCCAGCAAGTCGAAGCTGGGACATCGCACCTACGAGCAGTACTTC	CASKSKLGHRTYEQYF
TRBJ1-1	.	.	TRBV30	TGTGCCTGGACAGATCAAATGAACACTGAAGCTTTCTTT	CAWTDQMNTEAFF
TRBJ2-3	few	.	TRBV11-2	TGTGCCAGCAGCTTAGGGACTAGCACAGATACGCAGTATTTT	CASSLGTSTDTQYF
TRBJ2-3	.	TRBD1	TRBV6-5	TGTGCCAGCAGTGCACAGGGGGGAATCACAGATACGCAGTATTTT	CASSAQGGITDTQYF
TRBJ2-3	.	TRBD1	TRBV15	TGTGCCACCAGCAGAGCCACAGGGGGTACAGATACGCAGTATTTT	CATSRATGGTDTQYF
TRBJ1-1	few	.	TRBV30	TGTGCCTGGATAAGAGTCACTGAAGCTTTCTTT	CAWIRVTEAFF
TRBJ2-1	few	TRBD2	TRBV30	TGTGCCTGGCGAATAGCGGGGGCCTACAATGAGCAGTTCTTC	CAWRIAGAYNEQFF
TRBJ2-3	few	TRBD1	TRBV5-4	TGTGCCAGCAGACAGGACAGGGGCACAGATACGCAGTATTTT	CASRQDRGTDTQYF
TRBJ1-5	few	.	TRBV14	TGTGCCAGCAGCCGACAGAATCAGCCCCAGCATTTT	CASSRQNQPQHF
TRBJ2-7	.	TRBD1	TRBV28	TGTGCCAGCAAGGGACAGGGGGCGCGAGAGCAGTACTTC	CASKGQGAREQYF
TRBJ2-1	.	TRBD2	TRBV9	TGTGCCAGCAGCGTCCAGACTAGCGGCTACAATGAGCAGTTCTTC	CASSVQTSGYNEQFF
TRBJ2-1	few	TRBD2	TRBV9	TGTGCCAGCAGCGCTTCTAGCGGGAGAAACAATGAGCAGTTCTTC	CASSASSGRNNEQFF
TRBJ2-3	.	TRBD1	TRBV5-4	TGTGCCAGCAGCTTGAGACAGGGAAGCACAGATACGCAGTATTTT	CASSLRQGSTDTQYF
TRBJ1-3	.	.	TRBV13	TGTGCCAGCCTCTCCGGAACAGGGCCTGGAAACACCATATATTTT	CASLSGTGPGNTIYF
TRBJ1-5	.	TRBD1	TRBV28	TGTGCCACAAACCGGGACAGGGATTGGAGCAATCAGCCCCAGCATTTT	CATNRDRDWSNQPQHF
TRBJ2-5	.	TRBD1	TRBV27	TGTGCCAGCAGTTTCGGACAGGGGGCCACCCAGTACTTC	CASSFGQGATQYF
TRBJ2-5	few	.	TRBV7-2	TGTGCCAGCAGCTTAGGCGACAGAAGGGAGACCCAGTACTTC	CASSLGDRRETQYF
TRBJ2-2	few	TRBD2	TRBV28	TGTGCCAGCCTAGTGGGGGGGACGAACACCGGGGAGCTGTTTTTT	CASLVGGTNTGELFF
TRBJ2-6	.	.	TRBV19	TGTGCCAGTACTCGGGGAACTGGGGCCAACGTCCTGACTTTC	CASTRGTGANVLTF
TRBJ2-1	.	TRBD1	TRBV19	TGTGCCAGTAGTATGAGAGACAGGGGTCGAAATGAGCAGTTCTTC	CASSMRDRGRNEQFF
TRBJ2-1	few	.	TRBV9	TGTGCCAGCAGCGTCCTGGGAGATGAGCAGTTCTTC	CASSVLGDEQFF
TRBJ2-7	.	.	TRBV7-2	TGTGCCAGCAGCTTAACTTCCTACGAGCAGTACTTC	CASSLTSYEQYF
TRBJ1-4	.	TRBD1	TRBV6-5	TGTGCCAGCAGTTACTCAGGGGGCGGTAATGAAAAACTGTTTTTT	CASSYSGGGNEKLFF
TRBJ1-5	.	TRBD1	TRBV4-1	TGCGCCAGCAGCCAAGATGGGACAGGCGGACAGCCCCAGCATTTT	CASSQDGTGGQPQHF
TRBJ2-7	few	TRBD2	TRBV27	TGTGCCAGCAGGCCCTATGGGCTAGCGGGAGCGTCCTACGAGCAGTACTTC	CASRPYGLAGASYEQYF
TRBJ2-3	few	.	TRBV5-1	TGCGCCAGCAGCCGCCCTTGGACCCAGGGTAGCACAGATACGCAGTATTTT	CASSRPWTQGSTDTQYF
TRBJ1-1	few	.	TRBV18	TGTGCCAGCTCACAAAGACAGAACACTGAAGCTTTCTTT	CASSQRQNTEAFF
TRBJ2-1	.	TRBD2	TRBV6-6	TGTGCCAGCAGTCCTCGCCCGACTAGCGGGAGTAATGAGCAGTTCTTC	CASSPRPTSGSNEQFF
TRBJ2-1	.	TRBD2	TRBV4-1	TGCGCCAGCAGCGGCTGGGCTAGCGGGAGCTCCTACAATGAGCAGTTCTTC	CASSGWASGSSYNEQFF
TRBJ2-3	few	TRBD2	TRBV30	TGTGCCTGGACACTAGCGGGAGGGATGACAGATACGCAGTATTTT	CAWTLAGGMTDTQYF
TRBJ1-2	few	.	TRBV28	TGTGCCAGCAGCCACTTCGGGATGGTTGATGGCTACACCTTC	CASSHFGMVDGYTF
TRBJ2-5	.	TRBD2	TRBV15	TGTGCCACCAGCAGAGATCGGGGGGGCGGGACCCAGTACTTC	CATSRDRGGGTQYF
TRBJ2-5	.	TRBD2	TRBV7-3	TGTGCCAGCAGCTCCACTAGCGGGCCCCAAGAGACCCAGTACTTC	CASSSTSGPQETQYF
TRBJ2-7	.	TRBD2	TRBV4-1	TGCGCAGCAGGGCGGGCCCGCGGGAGCTACGAGCAGTACTTC	CAAGRARGSYEQYF
TRBJ2-7	.	.	TRBV19	TGTGCCAGTAGTAGTCCGTCGTCCTACGAGCAGTACTTC	CASSSPSSYEQYF
TRBJ1-1	.	.	TRBV6-5	TGTGCCAGCAGTCTAGGAGGGCTTGTAGCTTTCTTT	CASSLGGLVAFF
TRBJ2-1	.	.	TRBV4-1	TGCGCCAGCAGCCAAGAAGCGATAGCGGCCCTGGAAGGGCAGTTCTTC	CASSQEAIAALEGQFF
TRBJ1-4	few	.	TRBV28	TGTGCCAGCAGTTCAGGGGACATTCGTGAAAAACTGTTTTTT	CASSSGDIREKLFF
TRBJ1-1	few	.	TRBV30	TGTGCCTGGAGTGTCGGGGGAACTGATGCTTTCTTT	CAWSVGGTDAFF